Listed here are 31 T cell receptor beta chains from one sample, sequenced in a study of blood T cell repertoires in COVID-19 (TCRdb year 2020). Library construction relied on the immunoSEQ multiplex PCR assay. Here the immuneACCESS table is served through TCRdb, limited to in-frame sequences with V and J called. Missing clones are a known gap in these copies; in checked studies unresolved V genes cover under half, and the rest lacks a known reason. The sample table holds 200,000 or so clones, of which 80% to 90% were seen once. The top ten clonotypes cover about 4% of the sample. The sample comprised PBMCs or T cells enriched from blood (not recorded which). The receptors derive from a woman aged 25 to 39 who had been exposed to COVID-19.

The CDR3 DNA reads as TGTGCCAGCAGCTTAATCCGGGGGACTGAAGCTTTCTTT. Its translation: CASSLIRGTEAFF. This sequence joins TRBV7-3 and TRBJ1-1; D possibly corresponds to TRBD1 (5 bases). The germline V gene has CDR1 SGHTA and CDR2 FQGTGA. Trimming cost V 1 base and J 5 bases, with 8 bases left between them. This CDR3 is 13 amino acids long.

In its sample, this clone was seen a few times. This chain joins TRBV23-1 and TRBJ2-7, with 9 bases identical to TRBD2. TRBV23-1 is given ORF status, its function remaining uncertain. The J segment lost 0 bases and the V segment lost 6 bases, leaving 15 bases of the junction unmatched. This CDR3 comprises 18 residues. The CDR3 DNA is TGCGCCAGCAGGACCGGACTAGCGTCTTATGGCGGCTCCTACGAGCAGTACTTC. Translating gives CASRTGLASYGGSYEQYF.

This clone has only a few counts. This rearrangement joins TRBV9 to TRBJ1-1, with 12 nucleotides matching TRBD1. The CDR3 is 18 amino acids. Germline V gene sequence: CDR1 SGDLS, CDR2 YYNGEE. Germline trimming cut 0 bases from V and 1 base from J; bases unmatched to any gene: 7. The CDR3 reads CASSVAVGTGGRNTEAFF. Here the CDR3 DNA reads TGTGCCAGCAGCGTAGCGGTTGGGACAGGGGGCCGGAACACTGAAGCTTTCTTT.

The chain joins TRBV28 to TRBJ1-4; 7 bases agree with TRBD1. V lost 2 bases and J lost 10; bases outside the gene matches: 13. Looked up from germline, CDR1 is MDHEN and CDR2 is SYDVKM. CDR3 length equals 16 residues. The CDR3 loop is CASSLPGQKGGTKLFF. The CDR3 coding sequence is TGTGCCAGCAGTTTACCCGGACAGAAAGGGGGCACAAAACTGTTTTTT.

V is TRBV5-1 and J is TRBJ2-7; 9 bases map to TRBD2. The CDR3 spans 16 residues. Germline V gene lookup returns CDR1 SGHRS and CDR2 YFSETQ. Unmatched junction bases numbered 12, after V lost 3 bases and J lost 5 bases. The CDR3 spells CASSSLGGRAFNEQYF. For the CDR3, the DNA is TGCGCCAGCAGCTCACTAGGCGGGAGGGCGTTTAACGAGCAGTACTTC. Variable domain in full (rest from reference TRBV5-1 and TRBJ2-7): KAGVTQTPRYLIKTRGQQVTLSCSPISGHRSVSWYQQTPGQGLQFLFEYFSETQRNKGNFPGRFSGRQFSNSRSEMNVSTLELGDSALYLCASSSLGGRAFNEQYFGPGTRLTVT.

On this clone: Within the sample, other DNA sequences also encode this same CDR3. The chain links TRBV6-1 to TRBJ1-5; tentatively, D is TRBD1 (5 bases). CDR1 is MNHNS and CDR2 is SASEGT in the germline V gene. The CDR3 is 13 residues long. V was pared by 1 base and J by 4 bases, with 5 bases between. The CDR3 loop is CASSEGQNQPQHF. Here the CDR3 DNA reads TGTGCCAGCAGTGAAGGACAGAATCAGCCCCAGCATTTT.

In the case of this clone: This CDR3 is also generated by other DNA sequences in the sample. The genes are TRBV6-5 and TRBJ1-2; D is perhaps TRBD1 (5 bases). The CDR3 has 12 amino acids. V was clipped by 8 bases and J by 6 bases, with 13 bases between them. CDR1 is MNHEY, CDR2 SVGAGI, per germline. CDR3 sequence: CASFRGGNGYTF. CDR3 nucleotide sequence: TGTGCCAGCTTCCGCGGGGGAAATGGCTACACCTTC.

This chain joins TRBV11-2 and TRBJ1-5; maybe TRBD1 (6 bases). Trimming took off 1 base at V and 8 bases at J, with 15 bases between the two ends. In germline, CDR1 is SGHAT, CDR2 FQNNGV. The length of the CDR3 is 15 residues. The CDR3: CASSLGVGKGEPQHF. The CDR3 coding sequence is TGTGCCAGCAGCTTAGGGGTAGGGAAGGGGGAGCCCCAGCATTTT.

This chain joins TRBV6-2 or TRBV6-3 and TRBJ1-6; TRBD1 matches 7 bases. The CDR3 has 19 residues. V shed 6 bases and J 4 bases; nucleotides not matched to a gene: 18. Germline CDR1 MNHEY, CDR2 SVGEGT. The CDR3 reads CASRYNRGASGSYNSPLHF. The CDR3 nucleotides read TGTGCCAGCAGATACAACAGGGGCGCCTCCGGTTCTTATAATTCACCCCTCCACTTT.

V gene TRBV30 combines with J gene TRBJ2-1, with TRBD2 identical over 10 bases. The germline V gene has CDR1 GTSNPN and CDR2 SVGIG (reference sequence). There are 19 residues in the CDR3. Trimming removed 0 bases from V and 1 base from J; junction bases left unmatched: 12. CDR3 residues: CAWSVRGLAGEGSYNEQFF. The CDR3 coding sequence is TGTGCCTGGAGTGTACGAGGTCTAGCGGGAGAAGGATCCTACAATGAGCAGTTCTTC.

J is TRBJ1-5 and V is TRBV6-5; a weak D match, TRBD1 (5 bases). The length of the CDR3 is 13 residues. CDR1 MNHEY and CDR2 SVGAGI come from the germline V gene. The germline V and J ends were trimmed by 8 bases and 3 bases, with 11 bases remaining between them. CDR3 sequence: CASGFRDNQPQHF. The CDR3 coding sequence is TGTGCCAGCGGCTTCAGGGACAATCAGCCCCAGCATTTT.

CDR3 loop: CASSPTWGRANQPQHF. Here the CDR3 DNA reads TGTGCCAGCTCACCGACGTGGGGGCGGGCTAATCAGCCCCAGCATTTT. This sequence joins TRBV18 and TRBJ1-5, with a possible D match to TRBD1 (6 bases). The CDR3 runs 16 residues. Germline V gene data show CDR1 as KGHSH and CDR2 as LQKENI. Trimming shortened V by 3 bases and J by 4 bases, and 16 bases separated the two germline ends.

The J gene is TRBJ2-1, the V gene TRBV5-4; 7 positions match TRBD1. There are 15 residues in the CDR3. V dropped 1 base and J dropped 5; count of bases not matched to a gene: 6. The germline V gene has CDR1 SGHNT and CDR2 YYREEE (reference sequence). The CDR3 nucleotides are TGTGCCAGCAGCTTGCTCCTGGGACAGAACAATGAGCAGTTCTTC. It yields the protein CASSLLLGQNNEQFF.

The gene calls are TRBV28 and TRBJ1-1; D gene unclear. The V end was cut by 4 bases, the J end by 9 bases, with 12 bases between. Germline V gives CDR1 MDHEN, CDR2 SYDVKM. The CDR3 has 12 residues. The CDR3 DNA sequence: TGTGCCAGCAGTTCCTCAGTGCTGAAAGCTTTCTTT. The encoded protein is CASSSSVLKAFF.

The chain recombines TRBV7-9 with TRBJ2-1, with 13 bases lining up with TRBD2. The CDR3 is made up of 15 amino acids. V lost 3 bases to trimming and J lost 9 bases; unmatched junction nucleotides: 5. CDR1 is SEHNR, CDR2 FQNEAQ, per germline (reference sequence). The CDR3 DNA reads TGTGCCAGCAGCTTCTGGACTAGCGGGAGTACTGAGCAGTTCTTC. Translating it yields CASSFWTSGSTEQFF.

This clone was detected only a few times. Written as DNA, the CDR3 is TGTGCCTGGACCGGGACAGGCCGAAACTATGGCTACACCTTC. This translates into CAWTGTGRNYGYTF. This rearrangement joins TRBV30 to TRBJ1-2, with 8 positions matching TRBD1. Germline lookup yields CDR1 GTSNPN and CDR2 SVGIG (reference sequence). This CDR3 is built from 14 residues. The J segment lost 2 bases and the V segment lost 4 bases, leaving 6 bases of the junction unmatched. The full variable domain, its missing parts supplied by reference TRBV30 and TRBJ1-2, is SQTIHQWPATLVQPVGSPLSLECTVEGTSNPNLYWYRQAAGRGLQLLFYSVGIGQISSEVPQNLSASRPQDRQFILSSKKLLLSDSGFYLCAWTGTGRNYGYTFGSGTRLTVV.

This clone appeared a single time. The gene calls are TRBV2 and TRBJ1-1, with D maybe TRBD1 (6 bases). The CDR3 runs 14 residues. Germline CDR1 reads SNHLY; CDR2 reads FYNNEI. V gave up 6 bases and J gave up 1 base, with 12 bases separating them. CDR3 bases: TGTGCCAGCAGGAACAAACAGGGGAACACTGAAGCTTTCTTT. It encodes CASRNKQGNTEAFF.

J is TRBJ2-7 and V is TRBV10-2; 11 bases are shared with TRBD1. The junction had 4 bases not matched to a gene; V was cut back by 10 bases and J by 5 bases. The V gene's germline CDR1 is WSHSY and CDR2 SAAADI. This CDR3 contains 12 residues. CDR3 nucleotides: TGCGCCACCACGGACAGGGGGCACGAGCAGTACTTC. Amino acids: CATTDRGHEQYF.

This clone is a singleton in its sample. The V gene is TRBV24-1, the J gene TRBJ2-6, with 10 bases fitting TRBD1. Germline V gene data show CDR1 as KGHDR and CDR2 as SFDVKD. Germline trimming cut 6 bases from V and 4 bases from J; bases unmatched to any gene: 5. CDR3 size: 16 residues. The CDR3 bases are TGTGCCACCAGTCCCGGGACAGGGGCAGGGGCCAACGTCCTGACTTTC. Residues: CATSPGTGAGANVLTF.

V and J are TRBV7-6 and TRBJ2-1; TRBD2 agrees at 10 bases. The germline gives CDR1 SGHVS, CDR2 FNYEAQ. V gave up 2 bases and J gave up 6 bases; unmatched junction bases: 4. CDR3 length equals 15 residues. The CDR3, as DNA: TGTGCCAGCAGCTTATCTAGCGGGAGATCCAATGAGCAGTTCTTC. It yields the protein CASSLSSGRSNEQFF.

The chain joins TRBV4-1 to TRBJ2-6; D perhaps matches TRBD1 (7 bases). This CDR3 has 20 residues. Germline assignment: CDR1 MGHRA and CDR2 YSYEKL. V was trimmed by 3 bases and J by 1 base, leaving 22 bases between them. This CDR3 reads CASSQLLGGQGVSGANVLTF. The DNA of the CDR3 is TGCGCCAGCAGCCAGTTGTTAGGAGGGCAGGGGGTATCTGGGGCCAACGTCCTGACTTTC.

This chain joins TRBV3-1 (or the pseudogene TRBV3-2) and TRBJ2-5; TRBD2 might be the D (6 bases). The germline gives CDR1 LGHDT, CDR2 YNNKEL (reference sequence). The CDR3 is 16 amino acids. Trimming took off 1 base at V and 6 bases at J, with 18 bases between the two ends. CDR3 in amino acids: CASSQAGAEGKKTQYF. The CDR3 nucleotides are TGTGCCAGCAGCCAAGCGGGAGCGGAGGGGAAGAAGACCCAGTACTTC.

CDR3 amino acids: CAWNPITSGRLGSTDTQYF. The CDR3 DNA follows: TGTGCCTGGAACCCAATAACTAGCGGGAGGCTCGGGAGCACAGATACGCAGTATTTT. The genes are TRBV30 and TRBJ2-3; 12 bases fit TRBD2. V was clipped by 4 bases and J by 0 bases; unmatched bases: 14. The length of the CDR3 is 19 residues. Germline V gene sequence: CDR1 GTSNPN, CDR2 SVGIG (reference sequence). The full variable domain, rest sourced from reference TRBV30 and TRBJ2-3, is SQTIHQWPATLVQPVGSPLSLECTVEGTSNPNLYWYRQAAGRGLQLLFYSVGIGQISSEVPQNLSASRPQDRQFILSSKKLLLSDSGFYLCAWNPITSGRLGSTDTQYFGPGTRLTVL.

This sequence joins TRBV6-1 and TRBJ1-2, with D unresolved. The CDR3 consists of 14 residues. Trimming pared 2 bases from V and 4 bases from J, leaving 11 bases between. Germline V lookup: CDR1 MNHNS, CDR2 SASEGT. CDR3 sequence reads: CASSESETPYGYTF. The CDR3 DNA reads as TGTGCCAGCAGTGAATCGGAGACCCCCTATGGCTACACCTTC.

The chain uses TRBV13 and TRBJ1-5; no definite D call. CDR1 is PRHDT, CDR2 FYEKMQ, per germline (reference sequence). This CDR3 spans 18 amino acids. V was shortened by 4 bases and J by 5 bases, with 24 bases between the two germline ends. CDR3 coding DNA: TGTGCCAGCAGCTACAGAAGTGGTGGTTTGGCAAGAGATCAGCCCCAGCATTTT. This gives the protein CASSYRSGGLARDQPQHF.

The chain joins TRBV6-5 to TRBJ2-1, with D possibly matching TRBD2 (6 bases). V was shortened by 6 bases and J by 10 bases, with 22 bases between the two germline ends. The CDR3 is 15 amino acids. Germline V CDR1 and CDR2: MNHEY, SVGAGI. The CDR3 protein is CASRGLGGFAGEQFF. Written as DNA, the CDR3 is TGTGCCAGCAGAGGCTTGGGGGGTTTCGCCGGAGAGCAGTTCTTC.

The chain has TRBV15 and TRBJ2-3; a possible D gene is TRBD2 (6 bases). The CDR3 totals 14 residues. V lost 10 bases to trimming and J lost 1 base, with 15 bases between them. Germline-derived CDR1 and CDR2 are LNHNV and YYDKDF (reference sequence). The CDR3 spells CAINNASGTDTQYF. DNA for the CDR3: TGTGCCATCAATAATGCTAGCGGCACAGATACGCAGTATTTT.

This clone was detected only a few times. The J gene is TRBJ1-4, the V gene TRBV4-1; TRBD1 agrees at 9 bases. V lost 0 bases, J lost 8 bases, and 10 bases stayed unmatched. Germline loops: CDR1 MGHRA, CDR2 YSYEKL. The CDR3 consists of 17 residues. The CDR3 nucleotides read TGCGCCAGCAGCCAAGATCGTTGGGGACAGGGCCGCGAAAAACTGTTTTTT. Amino acids: CASSQDRWGQGREKLFF.

V and J are TRBV30 and TRBJ2-3; D remains unclear. Germline lookup yields CDR1 GTSNPN and CDR2 SVGIG (reference sequence). The CDR3 has 12 residues. V lost 5 bases and J 8 bases, leaving 14 bases between the germline ends. CDR3 DNA sequence: TGTGCCTGGGATAAGACATTTGGTACGCAGTATTTT. Residues: CAWDKTFGTQYF.

The CDR3 coding sequence is TGTGCCAGCAGTCCAGGGAACTATGGCTACACCTTC. Translation gives CASSPGNYGYTF. The chain employs TRBV19 and TRBJ1-2; maybe TRBD1 (5 bases). This CDR3 region has 12 residues. Trimming cost V 9 bases and J 2 bases, with 10 bases left between them. Germline assignment: CDR1 LNHDA and CDR2 SQIVND (reference sequence).

V usage is TRBV6-5 and J usage is TRBJ2-7; TRBD2 matches at 8 bases. This CDR3 is built from 15 residues. J lost 3 bases, V lost 7 bases, and 11 bases had no gene match. Germline V CDR1 and CDR2: MNHEY, SVGAGI. In DNA form, the CDR3 reads TGTGCCAGCAATACACCGGGACTAGAATACTACGAGCAGTACTTC. The encoded protein is CASNTPGLEYYEQYF.